Listed below are T cell receptor beta chains from one sample, sequenced in a study of cytomegalovirus exposure and HLA in healthy donors. Sequencing was performed with immunoSEQ multiplex PCR; in TCRdb, only in-frame clones are kept and a portion is missing. The profile covers roughly 150,000 clones, with 70% appearing a single time and 1.5% to 2% taken by the ten largest. The specimen sequenced was PBMCs. The receptors shown here come from a woman aged 25 to 39 in good health and CMV-seronegative. Both conserved end residues are part of each CDR3. A D gene is named only where the DNA matches it firmly. Rows may omit the clone size; those that give it use once, few, many or a size class.

size: -; J: TRBJ1-1; D: -; V: TRBV19; DNA: TGTGCCAGTAGTGGTCGAAGGGGGACTATGAACACTGAAGCTTTCTTT; CDR3: CASSGRRGTMNTEAFF
size: -; J: TRBJ1-4; D: -; V: TRBV29-1; DNA: TGCAGCGTTGGGGCCGCAGGGGCCGATAATGAAAAACTGTTTTTT; CDR3: CSVGAAGADNEKLFF
size: -; J: TRBJ2-7; D: TRBD2; V: TRBV7-9; DNA: TGTGCCAGCAGCTTAGAGGGGAGAGGACTAGCGGGAGAGAGAGGCGAGCAGTACTTC; CDR3: CASSLEGRGLAGERGEQYF
size: -; J: TRBJ2-3; D: TRBD1; V: TRBV5-4; DNA: TGTGCCAGCAGCCGTGGACAGGGTACAGATACGCAGTATTTT; CDR3: CASSRGQGTDTQYF
size: -; J: TRBJ1-1; D: -; V: TRBV7-9; DNA: TGTGCCAGCAGCCGCCCGGCGGGGGGCAGTACTGAAGCTTTCTTT; CDR3: CASSRPAGGSTEAFF
size: -; J: TRBJ2-5; D: TRBD2; V: TRBV6-1; DNA: TGTGCCAGCAGTGAAACGAGGGGACTAGCGGATATTTACCAAGAGACCCAGTACTTC; CDR3: CASSETRGLADIYQETQYF
size: -; J: TRBJ2-1; D: TRBD2; V: TRBV28; DNA: TGTGCCAGCAGTTTGGCGGGGGGGCGCAATGAGCAGTTCTTC; CDR3: CASSLAGGRNEQFF
size: few; J: TRBJ1-2; D: -; V: TRBV5-4; DNA: TGTGCCAGCAGCATGGACAGCCTATATGGCTACACCTTC; CDR3: CASSMDSLYGYTF
size: -; J: TRBJ2-7; D: TRBD2; V: TRBV7-9; DNA: TGTGCCAGCAGCTTAGGAGGGACTAGCGGGGGCGAGCAGTACTTC; CDR3: CASSLGGTSGGEQYF
size: -; J: TRBJ1-2; D: -; V: TRBV6-1; DNA: TGTGCCAGCAGTGACGCGGGATACGGCTACACCTTC; CDR3: CASSDAGYGYTF
size: -; J: TRBJ2-1; D: -; V: TRBV7-9; DNA: TGTGCCAGCAGCACCGGGACTCCGAAGAATGAGCAGTTCTTC; CDR3: CASSTGTPKNEQFF
size: -; J: TRBJ2-5; D: -; V: TRBV30; DNA: TGTGCCTGGAGTTCGGTCATCCAAGAGACCCAGTACTTC; CDR3: CAWSSVIQETQYF
size: -; J: TRBJ1-5; D: -; V: TRBV4-1; DNA: TGCGCCAGCAGCCCGAGCCCGGGGGTGGATGGCAATCAGCCCCAGCATTTT; CDR3: CASSPSPGVDGNQPQHF
size: -; J: TRBJ2-3; D: -; V: TRBV5-4; DNA: TGTGCCAGCAGCGCAGGCGGGATTTCTACAGATACGCAGTATTTT; CDR3: CASSAGGISTDTQYF
size: few; J: TRBJ2-7; D: -; V: TRBV7-2; DNA: TGTGCCAGCAGCCAGCGGACTCCCTACGAGCAGTACTTC; CDR3: CASSQRTPYEQYF
size: -; J: TRBJ2-5; D: TRBD2; V: TRBV29-1; DNA: TGCAGCGTTGAGGGGCGGGAGGCCCGCAGGGGAGAGACCCAGTACTTC; CDR3: CSVEGREARRGETQYF
size: -; J: TRBJ2-7; D: TRBD1; V: TRBV28; DNA: TGTGCCAGCAGTCCCCGACAGGGGGCTTCCTACGAGCAGTACTTC; CDR3: CASSPRQGASYEQYF
size: -; J: TRBJ2-1; D: TRBD2; V: TRBV7-2; DNA: TGTGCCAGCAGCGCTCTCGGGACTAGCGGCCGCTCCTACAATGAGCAGTTCTTC; CDR3: CASSALGTSGRSYNEQFF
size: -; J: TRBJ1-1; D: TRBD1; V: TRBV19; DNA: TGTGCCAGTAGGACAGGGGGCGCGTCTTTGTCTGAAGCTTTCTTT; CDR3: CASRTGGASLSEAFF
size: -; J: TRBJ2-1; D: TRBD2; V: TRBV9; DNA: TGTGCCAGCAGCGCTGGACTAGCGGGGGGGTCCTACAATGAGCAGTTCTTC; CDR3: CASSAGLAGGSYNEQFF
size: -; J: TRBJ1-2; D: TRBD1; V: TRBV11-1; DNA: TGTGCCAGCAGCTTAGGGACAGGGCCTGGCTACACCTTC; CDR3: CASSLGTGPGYTF
size: -; J: TRBJ2-1; D: TRBD1; V: TRBV5-5; DNA: TGTGCCAGCAGACGACAGGGAACCTCCTACAATGAGCAGTTCTTC; CDR3: CASRRQGTSYNEQFF
size: few; J: TRBJ2-1; D: -; V: TRBV7-6; DNA: TGTGCCAGCAGCTTATCGGTAGCGGCCTCCTACAATGAGCAGTTCTTC; CDR3: CASSLSVAASYNEQFF
size: -; J: TRBJ1-2; D: -; V: TRBV2; DNA: TGTGCCAGCAGTGAAGACAGGGTAGGGGGCTACACCTTC; CDR3: CASSEDRVGGYTF
size: -; J: TRBJ1-1; D: TRBD1; V: TRBV18; DNA: TGTGCCAGCTCACCATCTCCTCCGGCGGGGACAGGCACTGAAGCTTTCTTT; CDR3: CASSPSPPAGTGTEAFF
size: -; J: TRBJ1-2; D: TRBD1; V: TRBV4-1; DNA: TGCGCCAGCAGCGACGGACAGGGCTTCAACTATGGCTACACCTTC; CDR3: CASSDGQGFNYGYTF
size: few; J: TRBJ1-2; D: TRBD1; V: TRBV5-4; DNA: TGTGCCAGCAGCTCCGGGACAGTTGGATTCGGCTACACCTTC; CDR3: CASSSGTVGFGYTF
size: -; J: TRBJ1-5; D: -; V: TRBV6-5; DNA: TGTGCCAGCAGTGACGGGAGTAGCAATCAGCCCCAGCATTTT; CDR3: CASSDGSSNQPQHF